The entry below gives a single TCR beta chain sequence along with its context. The antigen is not known. The sample is drawn from a study of cytomegalovirus exposure and HLA in healthy donors. About the study: In a later analysis, it was reported that the 110 or so validation repertoires had been produced on the same platform as the roughly 610 repertoires belonging to the first cohort. Study observations and caveats: Reported performance of the classifier showed diagnosis of cytomegalovirus status with high specificity and sensitivity. Most TCR sequences were rare, but some public TCRs occurred in many donors.

Sequencing used immunoSEQ multiplex PCR; TCRdb keeps in-frame clones, though not all of them. The data show roughly 140,000 clones, with more than 75% seen just once and just under 9% held by the top ten. V lost 6 bases to trimming and J lost 0 bases, with 16 bases between them. Germline assignment: CDR1 SGHRS and CDR2 YFSETQ. The length of the CDR3 is 16 residues. The material sequenced was PBMCs. This TCR was recovered from a man between 18 and 29 years old in good health and CMV-seropositive. The chain carries TRBV5-1 and TRBJ1-5; D possibly corresponds to TRBD1 (5 bases). CDR3 in amino acids: CASKPGAGDSNQPQHF. The CDR3 nucleotides read TGCGCCAGCAAGCCCGGGGCGGGAGATAGCAATCAGCCCCAGCATTTT.